This T cell receptor (beta chain) originates from a study of T cell repertoires in cytomegalovirus infection. Study context: Selection of CMV epitopes for the study included recently identified HLA-C-restricted and well-studied HLA-B-restricted ones. Indications of both CMV infection and matching HLA type were provided by public TCR beta signatures. Points from the study as a whole: Dominating the ex vivo response were TCR beta clonotypes that were CMV-specific and HLA-C-restricted.

One entry per CDR3 protein, called by TCRdb with MiXCR from the reads. The sample lists 100,000 to 150,000 distinct CDR3 sequences; about 31% were seen once. This clonotype was recorded many times. Its antigen is not known. Germline V lookup: CDR1 SGHVS, CDR2 FQNEAQ. The CDR3 runs 16 residues. V shed 2 bases and J shed 1 base, with 14 bases lying between them. This TCR was sampled from a human donor in good health (CMV status not recorded). Some clones in this sample may be carry-over from other donors' samples. The genes are TRBV7-8 and TRBJ2-5; a possible D gene is TRBD2 (7 bases). The sample in question was CD8+ T cells from cultured PBMCs, obtained from culture after CMV antigen stimulation. The CDR3 sequence: CASSLPEGGGQETQYF. The CDR3 nucleotides read TGTGCCAGCAGCTTACCAGAAGGGGGGGGCCAAGAGACCCAGTACTTC.